A single TCR beta chain is shown here with its context. This entry is derived from a study of T cell changes during pregnancy in multiple sclerosis. The assay was immunoSEQ multiplex PCR, and TCRdb's table has in-frame clones only and misses some. The sample includes approximately 100,000 clones, 90% to 95% of them seen just once. Trimming took 7 bases from V and 7 from J; bases not matched to a gene: 4. The germline CDR1 and CDR2 sequences are MNHEY and SMNVEV (reference sequence). The CDR3 spans 12 residues. This sample comprised peripheral blood, obtained in the first trimester of pregnancy. V gene TRBV27 combines with J gene TRBJ1-3, with 7 nucleotides matching TRBD1. The receptor's source is a female donor with multiple sclerosis, enrolled in a pregnancy study. CDR3 coding DNA: TGTGCCAGCATCTCCAGGGGGAACACCATATATTTT. Its protein product is CASISRGNTIYF.